The rows below give T cell receptor beta chains drawn from one sample of a study of breast tumors, draining lymph nodes, adjacent tissues. TCRdb redid the calling of the multiplex PCR reads with MiXCR, one entry per CDR3 protein. The table records about 230,000 distinct CDR3 sequences, 32% of them present only once. Sequences were obtained from axillary lymph node tissue. These receptors all stem from a female donor with breast cancer. Some clones in this sample may be carry-over from other donors' samples. The CDR3 runs from the conserved cysteine through the conserved F or W. A D gene is named only where the DNA matches it firmly. Expanded clones are given a class, and other clones once, few, many or no size at all.

J,D,size,V,DNA,CDR3
TRBJ2-4,NA,few,TRBV19,TGTGCCAGTAGTATAGGACCAGGGGCGGTAGCCAAAAACATTCAGTCCTTC,CASSIGPGAVAKNIQSF
TRBJ1-5,NA,many,TRBV30,TGTGCCTGGAGTGTACAGTCTGGCCAGCCGAATCAGCCCCAGCATTTT,CAWSVQSGQPNQPQHF
TRBJ2-7,TRBD2,many,TRBV20-1,TGCAGTGCTAGAGATCGGGGGGGAGCTCTGAACGAGCAGTACTTC,CSARDRGGALNEQYF
TRBJ2-1,NA,many,TRBV20-1,TGCAGTGCTCAGTTTACGGGAGACCACGGCTCCTACAATGAGCAGTTCTTC,CSAQFTGDHGSYNEQFF
TRBJ1-1,TRBD1,NA,TRBV5-4,TGTGCCAGCAGGGGGACCGGGACAGCGAACACTGAAGCTTTCTTT,CASRGTGTANTEAFF
TRBJ2-3,TRBD2,once,TRBV27,TGTGCCAGCAGAACCCTAGCGGCTAGCACAGATACGCAGTATTTT,CASRTLAASTDTQYF
TRBJ1-1,NA,NA,TRBV7-8,TGTGCCAGCAGCTTAGTGGGGGGCGCGAACACTGAAGCTCTCTTT,CASSLVGGANTEALF
TRBJ1-5,TRBD1,NA,TRBV6-1,TGTGCCAGCAGTCCCGGGACAGGGGTGTGGGCCCAGCATTTT,CASSPGTGVWAQHF
TRBJ2-1,TRBD2,few,TRBV5-1,TGCGCCAGCAGCCCCGGTCTAGCGGGAGTCGCCAATGAGCAGTTCTTC,CASSPGLAGVANEQFF
TRBJ1-3,NA,many,TRBV30,TGTGCCTGGAGTGTTGTCGGTGGAAACACCATATATTTT,CAWSVVGGNTIYF
TRBJ2-5,NA,NA,TRBV7-9,TGTGCCGGCAGCCAAGATAGGGGCTTCCAAGAGACCCAGTACTTC,CAGSQDRGFQETQYF
TRBJ2-1,TRBD2,many,TRBV3-1,TGTGCCAGCAGCCAAGCAGGACTAGCGGGTGAGCAGTTCTTC,CASSQAGLAGEQFF
TRBJ1-6,NA,many,TRBV27,TGTGCCAGCAGTCGAGGGGATCGCTCTGATTCACCCCTCCACTTT,CASSRGDRSDSPLHF
TRBJ2-4,TRBD2,NA,TRBV19,TGTGCCAGTAGTACATATAGCGGGAGGGAAAGCATTCAGTACTTC,CASSTYSGRESIQYF
TRBJ2-3,NA,NA,TRBV14,TGTGCCAGCAGCCAAGTGGGATGGGCAGATACGCAGTATTTT,CASSQVGWADTQYF
TRBJ1-2,TRBD1,many,TRBV9,TGTGCCAGCAGCCGGGACCCGGGACAGGGTCAGTTAGAGGGCTACACCTTC,CASSRDPGQGQLEGYTF
TRBJ2-3,TRBD2,many,TRBV15,TGTGCCACCAGCAGAGACGATGGGGGACTAGATCGCGATGAGCAGTATTTT,CATSRDDGGLDRDEQYF
TRBJ2-1,NA,many,TRBV7-9,TGTGCCAGCAGCCCCCGGACCACTAATGAGCAGTTCTTC,CASSPRTTNEQFF
TRBJ1-4,NA,once,TRBV2,TGTGCCAGCAGTGCGACCCGCGGGGGTTATAATGAAAAACTGTTTTTT,CASSATRGGYNEKLFF
TRBJ2-3,NA,NA,TRBV10-3,TGTGCCATCAGTGCTAGAGATCGAGTAGCGGCGGGTTGGGATACGCAGTATTTT,CAISARDRVAAGWDTQYF
TRBJ1-2,NA,NA,TRBV30,TGTGCCTGGAGTCTCGGACAGCATGGCTACACCTTC,CAWSLGQHGYTF
TRBJ1-6,TRBD1,many,TRBV2,TGTGCCAGTAAAAGGGACAGTCTGGCCCTCCACTTT,CASKRDSLALHF
TRBJ2-5,NA,many,TRBV5-6,TGTGCCAGCAGCCCCCCCGACAGCGTAACAGGGACCCAGTACTTC,CASSPPDSVTGTQYF
TRBJ2-2,NA,many,TRBV28,TGTGCCAGCGCCTACGGCCGGGCGCTCGCCGGGGAGCTGTTTTTT,CASAYGRALAGELFF
TRBJ1-1,TRBD1,NA,TRBV20-1,TGCAGTGCTAGCCGGGACAGGGATGGCACTGAAGCTTTCTTT,CSASRDRDGTEAFF
TRBJ2-1,TRBD1,many,TRBV11-2,TGTGCCAGCAGCTCGCCGGGACAGGGATTTCATGAGCAGTTCTTC,CASSSPGQGFHEQFF
TRBJ1-6,NA,NA,TRBV7-7,NA,CASSFYICSVGHGQNNSPLHF
TRBJ2-5,TRBD2,many,TRBV24-1,TGTGCCACCAGTGATCCCGTGGCGGGAGGGTTGGAGACCCAGTACTTC,CATSDPVAGGLETQYF
TRBJ1-5,TRBD1,many,TRBV6-1,TGTGCCAGCAGCAATGACAGGGGCATCCTCGGGAATCAGCCCCAGCATTTT,CASSNDRGILGNQPQHF
TRBJ2-7,NA,many,TRBV7-2,TGTGCCAGCAGCTTAAGCGGCGGGGTAGGCTACGAGCAGTACTTC,CASSLSGGVGYEQYF
TRBJ2-1,NA,many,TRBV20-1,TGCAGTGCTATCAGTCTGACTAGGCCCGAGCAGTTCTTC,CSAISLTRPEQFF
TRBJ2-3,TRBD2,few,TRBV6-2/TRBV6-3,TGTGCCAGCAGTTACACAACTAGCGGGAGGGCCTTACTAAGCACAGATACGCAGTATTTT,CASSYTTSGRALLSTDTQYF
TRBJ1-1,NA,many,TRBV10-3,TGTGCCATCAGTGTGACAGGGAACACTGAAGCTTTCTTT,CAISVTGNTEAFF
TRBJ1-4,NA,NA,TRBV10-3,TGTGCCATCAGTGAGTCGGGGAGAAGTGAAAAACTGTTTTTT,CAISESGRSEKLFF
TRBJ1-6,NA,many,TRBV4-2,TGTGCCAGCAGCCAAGATACGGAGAATTCACCCCTCCACTTT,CASSQDTENSPLHF
TRBJ2-7,TRBD2,many,TRBV5-6,TGTGCCAGCAGCTATGCTAGCGGGAGGGCTTACGAGCAGTACTTC,CASSYASGRAYEQYF
TRBJ2-7,NA,many,TRBV14,TGTGCCAGCAGTAGGACCACCTACGAGCAGTACTTC,CASSRTTYEQYF
TRBJ2-7,TRBD2,many,TRBV2,TGTGCCAGCAGGGACGGACTAGCGGGAGCGGACGAGCAGTACTTC,CASRDGLAGADEQYF
TRBJ2-3,TRBD2,many,TRBV18,TGTGCCAGCTCACTTAGCGGGGCTAGCACAGATACGCAGTATTTT,CASSLSGASTDTQYF
TRBJ2-3,NA,NA,TRBV5-1,TGCGCAAACACAGATACGCAGTATTTT,CANTDTQYF
TRBJ2-7,TRBD2,NA,TRBV5-1,TGTGCCAGCAGCTTAGGACTAGCGTCCAATGAGCAGTACTTC,CASSLGLASNEQYF
TRBJ2-6,TRBD2,NA,TRBV7-9,TGTGCCAGCAGTAGCGGGAGGGCCAACGTCCCGACTTTC,CASSSGRANVPTF
TRBJ2-2,NA,many,TRBV6-5,TGTGCCAGCAGTCGGACTAGGGGGAGGGAGCTGTTTTTT,CASSRTRGRELFF
TRBJ2-1,TRBD2,NA,TRBV15,TGTGCCACCAGCAGACCCAGACTAGCGATAGACAATGAGCAGTTCTTC,CATSRPRLAIDNEQFF
TRBJ2-1,TRBD2,many,TRBV7-8,TGTGCCAGCAGCCTCCTACTAGCGGGAGGTCAAAATGAGCAGTTCTTC,CASSLLLAGGQNEQFF
TRBJ2-3,NA,once,TRBV29-1,TGCAGCGTTGAGAAGGGGGTAACAGATACGCAGTATTTT,CSVEKGVTDTQYF
TRBJ2-1,NA,many,TRBV6-4,TGTGCCAGCAGTGAACAGGTAGCGGTTAGTTACAATGAGCAGTTCTTC,CASSEQVAVSYNEQFF
TRBJ2-3,TRBD2,many,TRBV5-1,TGCGCCAGCAGCTTCGTGCTAGCGGGAGGCACAGATACGCAGTATTTT,CASSFVLAGGTDTQYF
TRBJ2-4,NA,few,TRBV19,TGTGCCAGTAGCCCTCGGCCGGCCATTCAGTACTTC,CASSPRPAIQYF